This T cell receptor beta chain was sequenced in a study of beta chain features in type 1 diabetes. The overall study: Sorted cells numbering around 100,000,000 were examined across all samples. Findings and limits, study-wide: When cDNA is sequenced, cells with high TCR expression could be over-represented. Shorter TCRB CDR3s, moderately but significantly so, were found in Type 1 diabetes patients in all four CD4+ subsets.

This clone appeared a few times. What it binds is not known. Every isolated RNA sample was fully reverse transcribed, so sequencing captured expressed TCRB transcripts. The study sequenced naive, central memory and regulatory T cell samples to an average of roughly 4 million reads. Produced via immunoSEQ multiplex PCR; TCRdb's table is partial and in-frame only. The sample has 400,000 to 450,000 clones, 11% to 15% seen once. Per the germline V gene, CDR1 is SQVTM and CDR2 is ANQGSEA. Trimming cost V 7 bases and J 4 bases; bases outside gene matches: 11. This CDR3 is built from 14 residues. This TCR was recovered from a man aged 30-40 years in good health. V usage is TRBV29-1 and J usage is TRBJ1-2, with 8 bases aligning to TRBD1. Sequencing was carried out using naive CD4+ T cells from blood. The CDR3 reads CSAGQGAVGYGYTF. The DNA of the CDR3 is TGCAGCGCTGGACAGGGTGCGGTCGGCTATGGCTACACCTTC.